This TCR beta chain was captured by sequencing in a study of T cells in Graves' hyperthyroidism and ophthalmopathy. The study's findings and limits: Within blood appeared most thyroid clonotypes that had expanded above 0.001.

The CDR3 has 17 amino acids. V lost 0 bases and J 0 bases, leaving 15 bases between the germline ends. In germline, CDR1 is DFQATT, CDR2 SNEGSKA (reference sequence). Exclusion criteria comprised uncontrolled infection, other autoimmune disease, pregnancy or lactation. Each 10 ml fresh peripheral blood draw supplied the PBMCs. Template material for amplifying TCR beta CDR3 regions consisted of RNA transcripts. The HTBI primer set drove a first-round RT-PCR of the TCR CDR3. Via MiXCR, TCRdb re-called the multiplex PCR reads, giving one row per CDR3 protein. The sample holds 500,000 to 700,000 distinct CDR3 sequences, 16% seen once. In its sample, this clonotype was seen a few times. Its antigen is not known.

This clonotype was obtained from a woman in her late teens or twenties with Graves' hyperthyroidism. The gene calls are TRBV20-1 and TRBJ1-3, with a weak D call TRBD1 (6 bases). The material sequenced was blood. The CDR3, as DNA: TGCAGTGCTAGAGATAGGGGGGACCCAAACTCTGGAAACACCATATATTTT. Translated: CSARDRGDPNSGNTIYF.